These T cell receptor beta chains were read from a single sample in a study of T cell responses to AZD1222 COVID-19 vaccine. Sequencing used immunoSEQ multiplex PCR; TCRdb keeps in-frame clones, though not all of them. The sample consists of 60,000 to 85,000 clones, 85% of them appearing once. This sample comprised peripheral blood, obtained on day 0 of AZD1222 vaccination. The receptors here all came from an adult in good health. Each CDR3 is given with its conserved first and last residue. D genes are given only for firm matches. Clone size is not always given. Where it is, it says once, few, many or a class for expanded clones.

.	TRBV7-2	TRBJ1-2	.	CASSSFVDLKYYGYTF	TGTGCCAGCAGCTCCTTCGTGGACTTGAAGTACTATGGCTACACCTTC
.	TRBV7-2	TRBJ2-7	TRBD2	CASSHLVVKAGGGYEQYF	TGTGCCAGCAGCCACCTCGTGGTAAAGGCCGGGGGGGGATACGAGCAGTACTTC
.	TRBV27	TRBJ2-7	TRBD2	CASSTSGTPEVQYF	TGTGCCAGCAGCACGAGCGGGACCCCGGAAGTGCAGTACTTC
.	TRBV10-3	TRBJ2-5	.	CAIKDGGQGYQETQYF	TGTGCCATCAAAGACGGGGGTCAGGGGTACCAAGAGACCCAGTACTTC
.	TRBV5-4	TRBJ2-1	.	CASSWDTNEQFF	TGTGCCAGCAGTTGGGACACCAATGAGCAGTTCTTC
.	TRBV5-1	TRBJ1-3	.	CASSLGPGEGTIYF	TGCGCCAGCAGCTTGGGCCCAGGAGAAGGCACCATATATTTT
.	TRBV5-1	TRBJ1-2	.	CASSLGGQLSSHGYTF	TGCGCCAGCAGCTTGGGAGGTCAGTTATCCAGCCATGGCTACACCTTC
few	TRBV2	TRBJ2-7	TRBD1	CASSEVQGAHYEQYF	TGTGCCAGCAGTGAGGTACAGGGGGCCCACTACGAGCAGTACTTC
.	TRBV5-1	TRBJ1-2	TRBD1	CASSPTGTGGFEGGYTF	TGCGCCAGCAGCCCGACCGGGACAGGGGGCTTCGAGGGTGGCTACACCTTC
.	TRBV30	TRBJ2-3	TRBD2	CAWAQRERDTQYF	TGTGCCTGGGCCCAGCGGGAGCGAGATACGCAGTATTTT
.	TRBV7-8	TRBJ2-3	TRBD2	CASSNGGSTDTQYF	TGTGCCAGCAGCAACGGGGGGAGCACAGATACGCAGTATTTT
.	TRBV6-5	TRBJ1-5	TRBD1	CASSFGTGQPQHF	TGTGCCAGCAGTTTCGGGACAGGCCAGCCCCAGCATTTT
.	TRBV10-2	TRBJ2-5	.	CASSEGPGALQYF	TGCGCCAGCAGTGAGGGGCCCGGGGCCCTCCAGTACTTC
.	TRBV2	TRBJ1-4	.	CASRREEKLFF	TGTGCCAGCAGGCGGGAAGAAAAACTGTTTTTT
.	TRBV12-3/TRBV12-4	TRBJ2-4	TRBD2	CASSFPGLAGAYF	TGTGCCAGCAGTTTCCCGGGACTAGCGGGAGCGTACTTC
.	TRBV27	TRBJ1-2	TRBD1	CASSSQTGVGYTF	TGTGCCAGCAGTTCCCAGACAGGGGTGGGCTACACCTTC
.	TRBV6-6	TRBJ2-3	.	CASSYGGPTDTQYF	TGTGCCAGCAGTTACGGTGGTCCCACAGATACGCAGTATTTT
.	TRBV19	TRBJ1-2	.	CASSIARANYGYTF	TGTGCCAGTAGTATAGCACGGGCTAACTACGGCTACACCTTC
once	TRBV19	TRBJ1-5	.	CASSIQEAQPQHF	TGTGCCAGTAGTATCCAGGAGGCACAGCCCCAGCATTTT
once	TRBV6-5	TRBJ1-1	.	CASSYPRTGGKEEAFF	TGTGCCAGCAGTTACCCTCGGACTGGGGGAAAAGAGGAAGCTTTCTTT
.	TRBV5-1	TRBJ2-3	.	CASSLALGTDTQYF	TGCGCCAGCAGCTTGGCCCTAGGAACAGATACGCAGTATTTT
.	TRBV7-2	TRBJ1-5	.	CASSLRAGFINQPQHF	TGTGCCAGCAGCTTACGGGCAGGGTTTATCAATCAGCCCCAGCATTTT
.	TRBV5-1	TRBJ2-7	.	CASSFSGVSYEQYF	TGCGCCAGCAGCTTCTCGGGGGTCTCCTACGAGCAGTACTTC
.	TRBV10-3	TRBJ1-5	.	CAIKRGADQPQHF	TGTGCCATCAAACGGGGGGCGGATCAGCCCCAGCATTTT
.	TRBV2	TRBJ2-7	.	CASSTLDTGDGYEQYF	TGTGCCAGCAGTACCCTGGACACCGGTGATGGTTACGAGCAGTACTTC
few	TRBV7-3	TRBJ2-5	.	CASSLMGPLETQYF	TGTGCCAGCAGCTTAATGGGGCCTCTAGAGACCCAGTACTTC
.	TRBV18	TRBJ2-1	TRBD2	CASSPGGRNEQFF	TGTGCCAGCTCCCCGGGGGGACGGAATGAGCAGTTCTTC
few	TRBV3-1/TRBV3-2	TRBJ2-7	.	CASSQDTSGYYSEQYF	TGTGCCAGCAGCCAAGATACCAGCGGCTACTACTCCGAGCAGTACTTC
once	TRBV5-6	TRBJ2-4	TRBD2	CASSLISGTKNIQYF	TGTGCCAGCAGCTTAATTAGCGGGACCAAAAACATTCAGTACTTC
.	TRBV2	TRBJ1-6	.	CASRPFTGSYNSPLHF	TGTGCCAGCAGACCTTTCACAGGGTCCTATAATTCACCCCTCCACTTT
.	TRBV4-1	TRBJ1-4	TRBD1	CASSSQGATNEKLFF	TGCGCCAGCAGCTCACAGGGGGCAACTAATGAAAAACTGTTTTTT
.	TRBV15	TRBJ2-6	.	CATSSLQGQGANVLTF	TGTGCCACCAGCAGTCTGCAGGGGCAGGGGGCCAACGTCCTGACTTTC
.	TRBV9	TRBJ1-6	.	CASSVGGDNSPLHF	TGTGCCAGCAGCGTGGGGGGTGATAATTCACCCCTCCACTTT
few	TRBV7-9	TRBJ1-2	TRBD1	CASSLSTGGLGGYTF	TGTGCCAGCAGCTTGTCGACAGGGGGCTTGGGCGGCTACACCTTC
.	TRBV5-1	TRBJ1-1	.	CASSLIRAHHEAFF	TGCGCCAGCAGCTTAATCAGGGCCCACCATGAAGCTTTCTTT
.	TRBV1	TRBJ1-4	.	CTSRPPPREKLFF	TGCACCAGCAGGCCCCCACCCAGGGAAAAACTGTTTTTT
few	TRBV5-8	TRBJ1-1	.	CASSFLGAYTEAFF	TGTGCCAGCAGCTTCCTGGGGGCATACACTGAAGCTTTCTTT
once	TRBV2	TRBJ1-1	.	CASSVVRTNTEAFF	TGTGCCAGCAGTGTGGTCAGAACGAACACTGAAGCTTTCTTT
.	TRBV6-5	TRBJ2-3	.	CASSYSRGGSTDTQYF	TGTGCCAGCAGTTACTCAAGGGGGGGGTCCACAGATACGCAGTATTTT
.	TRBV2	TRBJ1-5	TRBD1	CASTGTGGNQPQHF	TGTGCCAGCACCGGGACAGGGGGAAATCAGCCCCAGCATTTT
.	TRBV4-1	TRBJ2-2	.	CASSQGEGLVGHTGELFF	TGCGCCAGCAGCCAAGGGGAAGGCCTAGTCGGCCACACCGGGGAGCTGTTTTTT
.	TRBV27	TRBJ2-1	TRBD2	CASSLSGTSGRITYNEQFF	TGTGCCAGCAGCCTTTCCGGGACTAGCGGGAGAATCACCTACAATGAGCAGTTCTTC
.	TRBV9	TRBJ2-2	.	CASSGLGGELFF	TGTGCCAGCAGCGGGCTCGGCGGGGAGCTGTTTTTT
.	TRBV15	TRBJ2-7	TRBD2	CATSTGGRSEQYF	TGTGCCACCAGCACGGGGGGGCGATCCGAGCAGTACTTC
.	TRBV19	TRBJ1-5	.	CASSKAADNQPQHF	TGTGCCAGTAGTAAGGCGGCAGATAATCAGCCCCAGCATTTT
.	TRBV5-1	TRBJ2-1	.	CASSLSPRTGEQFF	TGCGCCAGCAGCTTGTCTCCCCGGACGGGTGAGCAGTTCTTC
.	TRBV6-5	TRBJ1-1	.	CASKVSGSAEAFF	TGTGCCAGCAAGGTTTCGGGAAGCGCTGAAGCTTTCTTT
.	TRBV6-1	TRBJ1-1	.	CASSEEAGAGGTEAFF	TGTGCCAGCAGTGAAGAGGCAGGGGCGGGTGGCACTGAAGCTTTCTTT
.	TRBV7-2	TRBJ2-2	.	CASSLLGFGTGELFF	TGTGCCAGCAGCTTATTAGGGTTCGGCACCGGGGAGCTGTTTTTT
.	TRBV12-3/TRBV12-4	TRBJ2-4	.	CASSLPNDIQYF	TGTGCCAGCAGTTTACCCAATGACATTCAGTACTTC
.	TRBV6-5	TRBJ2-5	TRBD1	CASSPYRGETQYF	TGTGCCAGCAGCCCGTACAGGGGTGAGACCCAGTACTTC
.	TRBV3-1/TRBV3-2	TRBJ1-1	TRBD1	CASSPTGANTEAFF	TGTGCCAGCAGCCCTACAGGGGCGAACACTGAAGCTTTCTTT
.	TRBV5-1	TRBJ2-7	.	CASTPVNNPYEQYF	TGCGCCAGCACGCCGGTCAACAATCCCTACGAGCAGTACTTC
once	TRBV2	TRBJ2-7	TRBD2	CAGAGNTYEQYF	TGTGCCGGAGCGGGGAATACCTACGAGCAGTACTTC
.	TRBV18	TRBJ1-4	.	CASSPKGRWDEKLFF	TGTGCCAGCTCACCAAAAGGCAGATGGGATGAAAAACTGTTTTTT